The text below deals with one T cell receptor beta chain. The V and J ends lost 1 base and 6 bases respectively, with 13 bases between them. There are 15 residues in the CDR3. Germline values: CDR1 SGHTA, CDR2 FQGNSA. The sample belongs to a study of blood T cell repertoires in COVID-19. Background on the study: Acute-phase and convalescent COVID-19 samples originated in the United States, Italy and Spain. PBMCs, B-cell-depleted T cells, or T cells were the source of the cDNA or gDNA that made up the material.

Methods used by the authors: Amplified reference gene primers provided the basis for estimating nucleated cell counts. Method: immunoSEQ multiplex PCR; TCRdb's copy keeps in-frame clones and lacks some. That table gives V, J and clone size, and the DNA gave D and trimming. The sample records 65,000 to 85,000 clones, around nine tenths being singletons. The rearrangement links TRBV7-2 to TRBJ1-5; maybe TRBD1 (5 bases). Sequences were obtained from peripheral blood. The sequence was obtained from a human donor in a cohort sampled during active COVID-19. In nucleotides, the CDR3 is TGTGCCAGCAGCTTAGACTCCAGGGTGGGTCAGCCCCAGCATTTT. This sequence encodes CASSLDSRVGQPQHF.